This TCR beta chain was identified in a study of shared clonotypes between healthy human individuals. The healthy adult donors were HIV-negative and reported no recent acute infections or vaccinations. For genomic DNA, unsorted samples relied on around 93 million PBMCs. Clones were read by immunoSEQ multiplex PCR, and TCRdb kept only the in-frame ones, dropping some. The top ten clones hold under 15% of a sample with about 490,000 clones, over 65% of them seen once. This clone has a handful of counts. The TCR comes from a woman in her forties in good health. Some clones in this sample may be carry-over from other donors' samples. Sequenced sample: PBMCs.

Here the CDR3 reads CASSGLATLGANVLTF. In nucleotides, the CDR3 is TGTGCCAGCAGCGGACTAGCCACCCTTGGGGCCAACGTCCTGACTTTC. The V and J genes are TRBV11-2 and TRBJ2-6; 8 positions match TRBD2. CDR3 length equals 16 residues. CDR1 is SGHAT and CDR2 is FQNNGV in the germline V gene. V dropped 5 bases and J dropped 3; count of bases not matched to a gene: 6.